This T cell receptor (beta chain) was sequenced during a study of lymphopenia after photon versus proton radiotherapy. Whole-study findings and limits: Larger post-nadir TCR diversity loss correlated inversely with survival in deceased patients. Authors raise, but do not show, better survival with proton therapy. After lymphocyte nadir, photon-treated repertoires showed oligoclonal expansion, especially CD8+ Temra.

As concerns this clone: Its matching antigen is unknown.

TCRdb's table, derived via immunoSEQ multiplex PCR, lists solely in-frame clones and lacks some. Seen here are 55,000 to 85,000 clones, about nine tenths observed once, and the top ten hold about 2.2%. Trimming shortened V by 1 base and J by 12 bases, and 10 bases separated the two germline ends. The length of the CDR3 is 11 residues. Looked up from germline, CDR1 is SGHDT and CDR2 is YYEEEE. The source material was peripheral blood, sampled from a patient treated with photon-based radiotherapy. The chain recombines TRBV5-6 with TRBJ1-1; TRBD1 might be the D (5 bases). This sequence was found in a woman between 35 and 50 years old with cholangiocarcinoma. The CDR3, as DNA: TGTGCCAGCAGCTTGAAGCAGGGAACTTTCTTT. Translating it yields CASSLKQGTFF.